Below are 20 T cell receptor beta chains sequenced from a single sample in a study of cytomegalovirus exposure and HLA in healthy donors. Amplification used 60 Vbeta primers and 13 Jbeta primers. This table comes from immunoSEQ multiplex PCR, and its TCRdb copy is limited to in-frame clones, with some not included. The table includes around 150,000 clones, 60% to 80% detected once. The sequenced sample consisted of PBMCs. The receptors were gathered from a woman between 40 and 55 years old in good health and CMV-seropositive.

The CDR3 reads CSAGTGIIQYF. For the CDR3, the DNA is TGCAGTGCTGGGACAGGGATCATTCAGTACTTC. The chain links TRBV20-1 to TRBJ2-7; TRBD1 aligns across 9 bases. Near its end, the DNA agrees better with TRBJ2-4, so the J call may be wrong. The germline gives CDR1 DFQATT, CDR2 SNEGSKA (reference sequence). The CDR3 has 11 residues.

The J gene is TRBJ1-3, the V gene TRBV4-3; maybe TRBD1 (5 bases). CDR1 is LGHNA, CDR2 YSLEER, per germline. V shed 6 bases and J shed 0 bases, with 15 bases lying between them. CDR3 length equals 16 residues. CDR3 in amino acids: CASSQTRGYSGNTIYF. The CDR3 nucleotides are TGCGCCAGCAGTCAAACGCGGGGCTACTCTGGAAACACCATATATTTT.

This clone has only a few counts. The rearrangement uses TRBV15 and TRBJ2-5; 10 bases map to TRBD1. CDR1 LNHNV and CDR2 YYDKDF come from the germline V gene (reference sequence). The CDR3 totals 15 residues. V lost 1 base and J lost 3; bases outside the gene matches: 2. The CDR3 sequence: CATSRAGTGEETQYF. The CDR3, as DNA: TGTGCCACCAGCAGAGCCGGGACAGGGGAAGAGACCCAGTACTTC.

The chain has TRBV7-9 and TRBJ1-5; D is unresolved. There are 13 residues in the CDR3. Germline V gene data show CDR1 as SEHNR and CDR2 as FQNEAQ (reference sequence). V lost 1 base and J 4 bases, leaving 5 bases between the germline ends. The CDR3 sequence: CASSLEANQPQHF. CDR3 bases: TGTGCCAGCAGCTTAGAAGCTAATCAGCCCCAGCATTTT.

V usage is TRBV7-9 and J usage is TRBJ1-6; no firm D call. The CDR3 is made up of 19 amino acids. V lost 2 bases and J lost 0, with 17 bases in between. In germline, CDR1 is SEHNR, CDR2 FQNEAQ (reference sequence). The CDR3: CASSLYGLRTSSYNSPLHF. The CDR3 nucleotides are TGTGCCAGCAGCTTATACGGTCTCAGGACTAGCTCCTATAATTCACCCCTCCACTTT. The variable domain in full, with the rest retrieved from reference TRBV7-9 and TRBJ1-6, is DTGVSQNPRHKITKRGQNVTFRCDPISEHNRLYWYRQTLGQGPEFLTYFQNEAQLEKSRLLSDRFSAERPKGSFSTLEIQRTEQGDSAMYLCASSLYGLRTSSYNSPLHFGNGTRLTVT.

This clone appeared a single time. The V gene is TRBV28, the J gene TRBJ1-1; 7 nucleotides align to TRBD1. The CDR3 sequence is 14 residues long. Germline CDR1 reads MDHEN; CDR2 reads SYDVKM. V lost 11 bases to trimming and J lost 7 bases; unmatched junction nucleotides: 16. The CDR3 DNA reads TGTGCCGGAAGCTTAAAGGAGGGGGCGAGTGAAGCTTTCTTT. This translates into CAGSLKEGASEAFF.

This chain links TRBV14 with TRBJ1-6; 9 bases line up with TRBD1. The junction had 5 bases not matched to a gene; V was cut back by 5 bases and J by 9 bases. The CDR3 spans 14 residues. Per germline, CDR1 SGHDN and CDR2 FVKESK. This CDR3 reads CASSDRGSFSPLHF. The DNA of the CDR3 is TGTGCCAGCAGCGACAGGGGGTCCTTTTCACCCCTCCACTTT.

The chain combines TRBV15 with TRBJ2-1; 10 nucleotides align to TRBD2. Germline V gene data show CDR1 as LNHNV and CDR2 as YYDKDF (reference sequence). This CDR3 region has 16 residues. The ends lost 6 bases at V and 2 bases at J; junction bases unmatched: 7. The CDR3 protein is CATRYASGSTYNEQFF. The CDR3 DNA reads as TGTGCCACCAGATACGCTAGCGGGAGCACCTACAATGAGCAGTTCTTC.

This chain uses TRBV4-3 with TRBJ1-3; weak D call: TRBD1 (5 bases). Germline CDR1 LGHNA, CDR2 YSLEER. This CDR3 comprises 17 residues. The V end was cut by 0 bases, the J end by 1 base, with 13 bases between. CDR3 DNA: TGCGCCAGCAGCCAAGATTGGGGCAGTACATCTGGAAACACCATATATTTT. This gives the protein CASSQDWGSTSGNTIYF.

V and J are TRBV2 and TRBJ2-5, with 8 bases that match TRBD2. J gave up 4 bases and V 3 bases, and 4 bases lay outside the gene matches. Germline CDR1 SNHLY, CDR2 FYNNEI. The CDR3 loop spans 14 amino acids. The CDR3 nucleotides are TGTGCCAGCAGTGACCCGGGGGGGGGAGAGACCCAGTACTTC. Its protein is CASSDPGGGETQYF.

This clone appeared a few times. This chain links TRBV5-6 with TRBJ1-4; weak D call: TRBD1 (5 bases). V was trimmed by 1 base and J by 5 bases, leaving 9 bases between them. CDR3 size: 14 residues. The germline gives CDR1 SGHDT, CDR2 YYEEEE. The CDR3, as DNA: TGTGCCAGCAGCTTGTGGGGGGGGAATGAAAAACTGTTTTTT. Protein product: CASSLWGGNEKLFF.

The chain recombines TRBV2 with TRBJ1-4, with D hard to call. CDR3 length: 16 residues. The germline gives CDR1 SNHLY, CDR2 FYNNEI. V was trimmed by 6 bases and J by 6 bases, leaving 20 bases between them. In DNA form, the CDR3 reads TGTGCCAGCAGAAAAGCGGGCGCCTCGGACCATGAAAAACTGTTTTTT. Its translation is CASRKAGASDHEKLFF. The full variable domain, with the rest looked up from reference TRBV2 and TRBJ1-4, is EPEVTQTPSHQVTQMGQEVILRCVPISNHLYFYWYRQILGQKVEFLVSFYNNEISEKSEIFDDQFSVERPDGSNFTLKIRSTKLEDSAMYFCASRKAGASDHEKLFFGSGTQLSVL.

Here the CDR3 reads CASGGDSGNTIYF. CDR3 bases: TGTGCCAGCGGGGGGGATTCAGGAAACACCATATATTTT. This chain links TRBV6-1 with TRBJ1-3; TRBD1 is a possible D gene (5 bases). This CDR3 region has 13 residues. Germline CDR1 and CDR2: MNHNS and SASEGT. The ends were cut back, 8 bases at V and 4 bases at J, with 12 bases in the middle.

The rearrangement joins TRBV7-2 to TRBJ2-3; 7 bases match TRBD2. The CDR3 sequence is 17 residues long. The junction had 11 bases not matched to a gene; V was cut back by 5 bases and J by 0 bases. Germline V lookup: CDR1 SGHTA, CDR2 FQGNSA. For the CDR3, the DNA is TGTGCCAGCAGCCCGATGGGCCTAGCGGCTAGCACAGATACGCAGTATTTT. It specifies CASSPMGLAASTDTQYF.

This chain uses TRBV27 with TRBJ2-5, with D maybe TRBD2 (5 bases). The V gene's germline CDR1 is MNHEY and CDR2 SMNVEV (reference sequence). CDR3 length equals 11 residues. Trimming removed 8 bases at V and 7 bases at J, with 11 bases between. CDR3 amino acids: CASGLATTQYF. Here the CDR3 DNA reads TGTGCCAGCGGCCTAGCAACGACCCAGTACTTC.

The chain joins TRBV5-6 to TRBJ2-1, with unresolved D. V lost 5 bases and J lost 0, with 15 bases in between. Germline V gene lookup returns CDR1 SGHDT and CDR2 YYEEEE. This CDR3 has 16 residues. In DNA, the CDR3 is TGTGCCAGCAGTCCGACACAGCAGAGCTCCTACAATGAGCAGTTCTTC. This encodes CASSPTQQSSYNEQFF.

The V and J genes are TRBV15 and TRBJ1-1; TRBD1 matches 8 bases. V trimming: 5 bases; J trimming: 1 base; junction bases outside the gene matches: 3. This CDR3 is 14 amino acids long. The germline CDR1 and CDR2 sequences are LNHNV and YYDKDF (reference sequence). The CDR3 nucleotides read TGTGCCACCAGCCCTGACAGGGGGAACACTGAAGCTTTCTTT. Protein product: CATSPDRGNTEAFF.

This clone was seen only once. J is TRBJ2-3 and V is TRBV14; 8 nucleotides agree with TRBD2. The CDR3 extends over 15 amino acids. CDR1 and CDR2 from the germline V gene are SGHDN and FVKESK. V shed 4 bases and J 2 bases; nucleotides not matched to a gene: 5. CDR3 region: CASSLQRGHTDTQYF. CDR3 coding DNA: TGTGCCAGCAGCCTCCAGCGGGGGCACACAGATACGCAGTATTTT. Supplemented by reference TRBV14 and TRBJ2-3, the full variable domain reads EAGVTQFPSHSVIEKGQTVTLRCDPISGHDNLYWYRRVMGKEIKFLLHFVKESKQDESGMPNNRFLAERTGGTYSTLKVQPAELEDSGVYFCASSLQRGHTDTQYFGPGTRLTVL.

This chain connects TRBV14 to TRBJ2-7; 10 bases fit TRBD2. The V and J ends lost 4 bases and 4 bases, in that order; junction bases with no gene match: 16. CDR1 is SGHDN, CDR2 FVKESK, per germline. This CDR3 has 18 residues. The CDR3, as DNA: TGTGCCAGCAGCCTTCTAGGGCCTTCTAGCGGGAGAAAGTACGAGCAGTACTTC. This encodes CASSLLGPSSGRKYEQYF.

With regard to this clone: The junction differs from germline at one of its ends, possibly a read error. The chain uses TRBV7-2 and TRBJ2-5; no firm D call. The V gene's germline CDR1 is SGHTA and CDR2 FQGNSA. CDR3 length: 15 amino acids. DNA of the CDR3: TGTGCCAGCAGCTTAGGGCAGGTCAACCAAGGGACCCAGTACTTC. Amino acids: CASSLGQVNQGTQYF. The full variable domain, rest sourced from reference TRBV7-2 and TRBJ2-5, is GAGVSQSPSNKVTEKGKDVELRCDPISGHTALYWYRQSLGQGLEFLIYFQGNSAPDKSGLPSDRFSAERTGGSVSTLTIQRTQQEDSAVYLCASSLGQVNQGTQYFGPGTRLLVL.